The rows below give T cell receptor beta chains drawn from one sample of a study of blood T cell repertoires in COVID-19. Profiled with immunoSEQ multiplex PCR; TCRdb holds only in-frame clones, not every one. The data show a few hundred thousand clones, 87% seen once. Sequencing was performed on peripheral blood. The receptors were gathered from a man between 60 and 70 years old who had recovered from COVID-19. Both conserved end residues are part of each CDR3. D genes are given only for firm matches. The size entry is marked missing in some rows and otherwise reads once, few, many or a size class.

J gene,clone size,D gene,V gene,CDR3 protein,CDR3 DNA
TRBJ2-1,-,TRBD2,TRBV5-1,CASSYEPLRGGSYNEQFF,TGCGCCAGCAGCTATGAACCCCTGCGGGGGGGCTCCTACAATGAGCAGTTCTTC
TRBJ2-5,-,TRBD1,TRBV10-3,CAINAGQVEETQYF,TGTGCCATCAACGCGGGACAGGTAGAAGAGACCCAGTACTTC
TRBJ1-2,-,TRBD1,TRBV7-9,CASSRGSTGEIYGYTF,TGTGCCAGCAGCCGAGGGTCGACAGGGGAAATTTATGGCTACACCTTC
TRBJ1-2,-,-,TRBV19,CASRPGGTYGYTF,TGTGCCAGCAGACCCGGGGGAACCTATGGCTACACCTTC
TRBJ1-3,-,-,TRBV2,CASSYGYSGNTIYF,TGTGCCAGCAGTTATGGGTACAGTGGAAACACCATATATTTT
TRBJ2-3,-,-,TRBV5-4,CASLGSTDTQYF,TGTGCCAGCCTTGGCAGCACAGATACGCAGTATTTT
TRBJ1-1,-,-,TRBV7-2,CASSRRTGYTEAFF,TGTGCCAGCAGTCGACGGACGGGATACACTGAAGCTTTCTTT
TRBJ2-4,-,-,TRBV10-1,CASSSSRGAAKNIQYF,TGCGCCAGCAGTTCCTCCCGGGGGGCGGCCAAAAACATTCAGTACTTC
TRBJ1-5,-,TRBD1,TRBV30,CAWGQGGQPQHF,TGTGCCTGGGGACAGGGAGGTCAGCCCCAGCATTTT
TRBJ1-2,-,-,TRBV5-6,CASSLSTYGYTF,TGTGCCAGCAGCTTGAGCACCTATGGCTACACCTTC
TRBJ2-2,-,-,TRBV29-1,CSVDGVTNTGELFF,TGCAGCGTTGACGGAGTAACGAACACCGGGGAGCTGTTTTTT
TRBJ2-1,once,-,TRBV6-2/TRBV6-3,CASSYEENAYNEQFF,TGTGCCAGCAGTTACGAGGAAAATGCCTACAATGAGCAGTTCTTC
TRBJ1-2,-,-,TRBV5-1,CASSPRDFDGYTF,TGCGCCAGCAGCCCACGGGACTTCGATGGCTACACCTTC
TRBJ2-5,-,TRBD1,TRBV10-3,CAISESRGTGVPLTEETQYF,TGTGCCATCAGTGAGTCGAGAGGGACAGGGGTCCCCCTTACGGAAGAGACCCAGTACTTC
TRBJ2-5,-,TRBD2,TRBV3-1/TRBV3-2,CASSQTLAETQYF,TGTGCCAGCAGCCAAACACTAGCGGAGACCCAGTACTTC
TRBJ1-2,-,-,TRBV5-1,CASSLGGVSSGYTF,TGCGCCAGCAGCCTCGGGGGGGTCTCAAGTGGCTACACCTTC
TRBJ1-3,-,-,TRBV11-2,CASSLDRAGNTIYF,TGTGCCAGCAGCTTAGATCGGGCTGGAAACACCATATATTTT
TRBJ2-7,-,-,TRBV18,CASSGASSYEQYF,TGTGCCAGCTCCGGAGCCAGCTCCTACGAGCAGTACTTC
TRBJ2-3,-,TRBD2,TRBV6-5,CASNPGAGGTDTQYF,TGTGCCAGCAACCCTGGAGCGGGGGGCACAGATACGCAGTATTTT
TRBJ2-4,-,-,TRBV4-1,CASSQEFGFGSEGNIQYF,TGCGCCAGCAGCCAAGAGTTTGGCTTCGGGAGTGAGGGAAACATTCAGTACTTC
TRBJ2-2,-,-,TRBV6-5,CASKNGERELFF,TGTGCCAGCAAAAACGGGGAGAGGGAGCTGTTTTTT
TRBJ1-4,-,TRBD1,TRBV4-3,CASSQSTGTNEKLFF,TGCGCCAGCAGCCAGTCGACAGGGACTAATGAAAAACTGTTTTTT
TRBJ2-7,-,TRBD1,TRBV12-3/TRBV12-4,CASTGQGIYEQYF,TGTGCCAGTACGGGACAGGGGATCTACGAGCAGTACTTC
TRBJ1-2,few,-,TRBV27,CASSTRQGIAYGYTF,TGTGCCAGCAGTACGCGCCAGGGAATCGCCTATGGCTACACCTTC
TRBJ2-1,-,-,TRBV7-8,CASSHSRNEQFF,TGTGCCAGCAGCCACAGTCGCAATGAGCAGTTCTTC
TRBJ1-1,-,TRBD1,TRBV5-1,CASSSGQGAMNTEAFF,TGCGCCAGCAGCTCAGGACAGGGGGCTATGAACACTGAAGCTTTCTTT
TRBJ2-7,-,-,TRBV11-2,CASSPGQRGEQYF,TGTGCCAGCAGCCCCGGACAGCGAGGCGAGCAGTACTTC
TRBJ2-1,-,TRBD2,TRBV27,CASSLTSGGTSEQFF,TGTGCCAGCAGTCTCACTAGCGGGGGGACCTCTGAGCAGTTCTTC
TRBJ1-1,-,-,TRBV2,CASGQGSNTEAFF,TGTGCCAGCGGGCAGGGATCGAACACTGAAGCTTTCTTT
TRBJ2-1,once,TRBD2,TRBV6-1,CASSDTTSGTDEQFF,TGTGCCAGCAGTGACACGACTAGCGGGACGGATGAGCAGTTCTTC
TRBJ2-3,-,-,TRBV29-1,CSAFPPGHPNTDTQYF,TGCAGCGCCTTCCCCCCGGGACACCCAAACACAGATACGCAGTATTTT
TRBJ1-1,-,-,TRBV5-1,CASSPSGTWATEAFF,TGCGCCAGCAGCCCCTCCGGGACATGGGCCACTGAAGCTTTCTTT
TRBJ1-4,-,-,TRBV5-4,CASSPGIGGDEKLFF,TGTGCCAGCAGCCCGGGAATAGGTGGGGATGAAAAACTGTTTTTT
TRBJ1-2,-,-,TRBV27,CASSLSWRGYGYTF,TGTGCCAGCAGTTTATCGTGGCGGGGCTATGGCTACACCTTC
TRBJ2-1,-,TRBD1,TRBV9,CASSPRDSYNEQFF,TGTGCCAGCAGCCCCCGGGACAGCTACAATGAGCAGTTCTTC
TRBJ2-5,-,-,TRBV7-6,CASSPSRETQYF,TGTGCCAGCAGCCCCTCGCGGGAGACCCAGTACTTC
TRBJ1-1,once,TRBD1,TRBV7-2,CASSSSTGMNTEAFF,TGTGCCAGCAGCTCATCGACAGGGATGAACACTGAAGCTTTCTTT
TRBJ1-1,-,-,TRBV29-1,CSVETGSRGTEAFF,TGCAGCGTGGAAACAGGGTCGAGGGGCACTGAAGCTTTCTTT
TRBJ1-1,-,-,TRBV13,CASSSFGQRRNTEAFF,TGTGCCAGCAGCTCCTTCGGACAAAGGAGAAACACTGAAGCTTTCTTT
TRBJ1-3,-,-,TRBV6-5,CASNSAGGNTIYF,TGTGCCAGCAACTCCGCAGGGGGAAACACCATATATTTT
TRBJ2-7,-,-,TRBV5-3,CARSLNAVSYEQYF,TGTGCCAGAAGCTTGAATGCGGTCTCCTACGAGCAGTACTTC
TRBJ2-7,-,TRBD2,TRBV28,CASTVSGAYEQYF,TGTGCCAGCACAGTGAGCGGGGCCTACGAGCAGTACTTC
TRBJ2-2,-,-,TRBV19,CASSAHRDTGELFF,TGTGCCAGTAGTGCCCACAGGGACACCGGGGAGCTGTTTTTT
TRBJ2-7,-,TRBD2,TRBV7-2,CASSSGLAGLYEQYF,TGTGCCAGCAGCTCGGGACTAGCGGGCCTCTACGAGCAGTACTTC
TRBJ2-1,-,-,TRBV12-3/TRBV12-4,CASRTTANEQFF,TGTGCCAGCAGGACTACGGCGAATGAGCAGTTCTTC
TRBJ1-2,-,TRBD1,TRBV6-1,CASSEDRGVGYTF,TGTGCCAGCAGTGAAGACAGGGGGGTCGGCTACACCTTC
TRBJ1-3,-,-,TRBV19,CASSVQGPPGNTIYF,TGTGCCAGTAGTGTACAGGGTCCCCCTGGAAACACCATATATTTT
TRBJ2-1,-,-,TRBV7-2,CASSSHGGGGDNEQFF,TGTGCCAGCAGCTCCCACGGGGGTGGCGGGGACAATGAGCAGTTCTTC
TRBJ1-4,-,-,TRBV7-2,CASSLGVGEKLFF,TGTGCCAGCAGCTTGGGAGTCGGAGAAAAACTGTTTTTT
TRBJ1-6,-,TRBD1,TRBV5-3,CARTLDRGNSPLHF,TGTGCCAGAACCCTGGACAGGGGGAATTCACCCCTCCACTTT
TRBJ1-2,-,-,TRBV9,CASSVGGETGGYTF,TGTGCCAGCAGCGTAGGCGGGGAAACGGGTGGCTACACCTTC
TRBJ2-3,-,TRBD2,TRBV18,CASSPVRGLAGGSTDTQYF,TGTGCCAGCTCACCTGTGAGGGGACTAGCGGGGGGATCCACAGATACGCAGTATTTT
TRBJ1-5,few,-,TRBV2,CASRQGNSNQPQHF,TGTGCCAGCAGACAGGGTAATAGCAATCAGCCCCAGCATTTT
TRBJ2-2,-,TRBD1,TRBV7-3,CARLRQGSNTGELFF,TGTGCCAGACTTAGACAGGGCTCGAACACCGGGGAGCTGTTTTTT
TRBJ2-7,-,TRBD2,TRBV7-8,CASSLVGGYEQYF,TGTGCCAGCAGCTTAGTGGGGGGGTACGAGCAGTACTTC
TRBJ1-1,-,-,TRBV6-5,CASSYSSFALNTEAFF,TGTGCCAGCAGTTACTCGAGTTTCGCCTTGAACACTGAAGCTTTCTTT
TRBJ1-2,-,TRBD1,TRBV27,CASSLRGDRFGHTGYTF,TGTGCCAGCAGTTTACGGGGGGACAGGTTTGGGCATACAGGCTACACCTTC
TRBJ2-1,-,TRBD1,TRBV18,CASSLGQTNEQFF,TGTGCCAGCTCCCTGGGACAGACCAATGAGCAGTTCTTC